This entry lists 6 T cell receptor delta chains sequenced from one sample in a study of TRDV2 sequences in healthy donors. TCRdb processed the PCR reads again with the CATT caller. The table includes 2,000 to 2,500 delta-chain clones, 55% to 65% detected once. The sample was Vd2+ gamma-delta T cells from blood. These receptors were taken from a human donor in good health.

The genes are TRDV2 and TRDJ3, with TRDD3 matching 8 bases. Per the germline V gene, CDR1 is GEAIGNYY and CDR2 is EKD. V lost 3 bases and J lost 2; bases outside the gene matches: 11. The CDR3 is 19 amino acids. For the CDR3, the DNA is TGTGCCTGTGACCCGTTAGGGGATACCCCAGCCTGGGACACCCGACAGATGTTTTTC. Translating it yields CACDPLGDTPAWDTRQMFF.

This clone has just a few counts. The rearrangement uses TRDV2 and TRDJ1; maybe TRDD3 (6 bases). Germline assignment: CDR1 GEAIGNYY and CDR2 EKD. This CDR3 is built from 20 residues. Deletions cut 0 bases from V and 0 bases from J, with 25 bases between. CDR3 in amino acids: CACDTGFLLPTGINTDKLIF. For the CDR3, the DNA is TGTGCCTGTGACACCGGTTTCCTCCTCCCTACTGGGATAAACACCGATAAACTCATCTTT.

The chain couples TRDV2 to TRDJ1; 13 bases fit TRDD3. The CDR3 has 17 residues. The germline V gene has CDR1 GEAIGNYY and CDR2 EKD. The J segment lost 0 bases and the V segment lost 3 bases, leaving 6 bases of the junction unmatched. For the CDR3, the DNA is TGTGCCTGTGACGGACTGGGGGATACGCGAGACACCGATAAACTCATCTTT. Translation gives CACDGLGDTRDTDKLIF.

This clone was seen a single time. The chain is built from TRDV2 and TRDJ1; D is possibly TRDD3 (5 bases). V was shortened by 1 base and J by 4 bases, with 24 bases between the two germline ends. CDR3 length: 18 residues. The germline CDR1 and CDR2 sequences are GEAIGNYY and EKD. The DNA for the CDR3 is TGTGCCTGTGACACGATCCGAGTGGGGCCTCAGGAAGGCGATAAACTCATCTTT. Its protein product is CACDTIRVGPQEGDKLIF.

The chain has TRDV2 and TRDJ1; 13 nucleotides align to TRDD3. The CDR3 has 18 residues. CDR1 GEAIGNYY and CDR2 EKD come from the germline V gene. The ends lost 0 bases at V and 1 base at J; junction bases unmatched: 7. DNA of the CDR3: TGTGCCTGTGACACCGTACTGGGGGATACGCGTGCCACCGATAAACTCATCTTT. It encodes CACDTVLGDTRATDKLIF.

The rearrangement uses TRDV2 and TRDJ1, with 8 bases matching TRDD3. The J segment lost 3 bases and the V segment lost 0 bases, leaving 26 bases of the junction unmatched. The CDR3 consists of 22 residues. Germline V CDR1 and CDR2: GEAIGNYY, EKD. The CDR3 spells CACDTVGSNGDTGDPKPDKLIF. CDR3 coding DNA: TGTGCCTGTGACACCGTGGGCTCCAATGGGGATACTGGGGATCCTAAACCCGATAAACTCATCTTT.